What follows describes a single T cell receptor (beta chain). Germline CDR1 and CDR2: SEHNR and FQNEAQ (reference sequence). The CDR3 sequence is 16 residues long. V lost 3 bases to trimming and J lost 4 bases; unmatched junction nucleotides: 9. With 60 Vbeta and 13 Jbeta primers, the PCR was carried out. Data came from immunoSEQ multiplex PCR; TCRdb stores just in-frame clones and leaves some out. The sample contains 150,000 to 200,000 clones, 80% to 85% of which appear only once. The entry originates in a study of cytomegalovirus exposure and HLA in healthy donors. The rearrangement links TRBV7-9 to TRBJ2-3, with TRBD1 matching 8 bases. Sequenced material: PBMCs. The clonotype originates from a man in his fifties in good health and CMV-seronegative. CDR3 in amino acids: CASSFHQGANADTQYF. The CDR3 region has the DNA TGTGCCAGCAGCTTCCATCAGGGGGCTAACGCAGATACGCAGTATTTT.